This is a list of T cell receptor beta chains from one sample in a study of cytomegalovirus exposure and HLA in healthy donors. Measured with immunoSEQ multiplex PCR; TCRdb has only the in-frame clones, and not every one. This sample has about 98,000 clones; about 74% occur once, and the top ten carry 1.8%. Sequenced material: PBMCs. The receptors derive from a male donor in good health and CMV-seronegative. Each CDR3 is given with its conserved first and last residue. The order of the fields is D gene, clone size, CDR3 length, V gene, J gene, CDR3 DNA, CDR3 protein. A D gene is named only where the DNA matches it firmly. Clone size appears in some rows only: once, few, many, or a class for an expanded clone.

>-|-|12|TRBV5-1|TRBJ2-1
TGCGCCAGCAGAATTGAGGCCAATGAGCAGTTCTTC
CASRIEANEQFF
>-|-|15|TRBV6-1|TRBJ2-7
TGTGCCAGCAGTGACCCCGCCAGGCTTCATTACGAGCAGTACTTC
CASSDPARLHYEQYF
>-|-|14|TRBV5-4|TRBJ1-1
TGTGCCAGCAGCAGAGTAGAGCGGAACACTGAAGCTTTCTTT
CASSRVERNTEAFF
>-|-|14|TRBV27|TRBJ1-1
TGTGCCAGCAGTTTTAATGGGGGGTTCGCTGAAGCTTTCTTT
CASSFNGGFAEAFF
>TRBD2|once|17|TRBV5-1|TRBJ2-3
TGCGCCAGCAGCGTTCAAGGACTAGCGGGGGGCACAGATACGCAGTATTTT
CASSVQGLAGGTDTQYF
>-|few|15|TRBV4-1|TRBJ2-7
TGCGCCAGCAGCAGTAGCTCGGGGGTAGACTACGAGCAGTACTTC
CASSSSSGVDYEQYF
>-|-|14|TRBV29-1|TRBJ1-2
TGCAGCGTCGGGGGGGATGCTGCTAACTATGGCTACACCTTC
CSVGGDAANYGYTF
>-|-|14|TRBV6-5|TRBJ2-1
TGTGCCACCAGGGGTTGGGCAGGGGTTGATGAGCAGTTCTTC
CATRGWAGVDEQFF
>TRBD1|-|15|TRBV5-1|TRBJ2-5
TGCGCCAGCAGCTTGGCGGGACAGGGGGGAGAGACCCAGTACTTC
CASSLAGQGGETQYF
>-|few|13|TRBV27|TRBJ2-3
TGTGCCAGCAGTTTTGGAGCCGCGAGTACGCAGTATTTT
CASSFGAASTQYF
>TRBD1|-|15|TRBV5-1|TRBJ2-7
TGCGCCAGCAGCGTGGGACAGGGGGCCCCTGGCGAGCAGTACTTC
CASSVGQGAPGEQYF
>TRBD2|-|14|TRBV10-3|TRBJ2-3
TGTGCCATCAGGGTTGGGGAGGGGAGGTATACGCAGTATTTT
CAIRVGEGRYTQYF
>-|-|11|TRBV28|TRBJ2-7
TGTGCCAGCAGTTTCCGCGGCGAGCAGTACTTC
CASSFRGEQYF
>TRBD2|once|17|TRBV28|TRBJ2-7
TGTGCCAGCACCCGGACTAGCGGGAGGTCCTCTCATTACGAGCAGTACTTC
CASTRTSGRSSHYEQYF
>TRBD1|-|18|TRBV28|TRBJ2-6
TGTGCCAGCAGTTTACCGGGACAGGGGGCAACTGGGGCCAACGTCCTGACTTTC
CASSLPGQGATGANVLTF
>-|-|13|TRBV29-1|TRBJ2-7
TGCAGCGCGTTTAGTAGATCCACCTACGAGCAGTACTTC
CSAFSRSTYEQYF
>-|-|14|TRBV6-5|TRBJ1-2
TGTGCCAGCAGTTATATTCGGGGGGACTATGGCTACACCTTC
CASSYIRGDYGYTF
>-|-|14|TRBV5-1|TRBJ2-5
TGCGCCAGCAGCTTTATTACGGGAGTTGAGACCCAGTACTTC
CASSFITGVETQYF
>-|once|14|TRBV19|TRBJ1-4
TGTGCCAGTAGGGACCCGGGACTCCACGAAAAACTGTTTTTT
CASRDPGLHEKLFF
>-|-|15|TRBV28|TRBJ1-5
TGTGCCAGCAGTTTCGAGGGTGTGGGCAATCAGCCCCAGCATTTT
CASSFEGVGNQPQHF
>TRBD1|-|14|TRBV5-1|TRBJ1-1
TGCGCCAGCAGTATCGGCAGGGGGCAGGAGGGAGCTTTCTTT
CASSIGRGQEGAFF
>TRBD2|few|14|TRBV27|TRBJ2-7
TGTGCCAGCGGGCCTAGCGGGAGCTCCTACGAGCAGTACTTC
CASGPSGSSYEQYF
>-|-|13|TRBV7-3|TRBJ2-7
TGTGCCAGCAGCTGGACGGAGGGATACGAGCAGTACTTC
CASSWTEGYEQYF
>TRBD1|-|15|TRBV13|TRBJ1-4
TGTGCCAGCAGCTGGACGGGACAGACAGACGCAAAACTGTTTTTT
CASSWTGQTDAKLFF
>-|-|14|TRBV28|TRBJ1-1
TGTGCCAGCGGCCTGCAGGGGTCCGGCGCTGAAGCTTTCTTT
CASGLQGSGAEAFF
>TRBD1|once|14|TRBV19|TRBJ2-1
TGTGCCAGTAGTATCCCAGGGGGATACAATGAGCAGTTCTTC
CASSIPGGYNEQFF
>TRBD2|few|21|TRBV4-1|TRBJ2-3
TGCGCCAGCAGCCAAACTAAAACCGGGACTAGCGGGGACACTAGCACAGATACGCAGTATTTT
CASSQTKTGTSGDTSTDTQYF
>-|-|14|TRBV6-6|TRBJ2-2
TGTGCCAGCGGACCTAGGGGGAACACCGGGGAGCTGTTTTTT
CASGPRGNTGELFF
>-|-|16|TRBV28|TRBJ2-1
TGTGCCAGCAGTCCGACGGGAGTCGTGTCCTACAATGAGCAGTTCTTC
CASSPTGVVSYNEQFF
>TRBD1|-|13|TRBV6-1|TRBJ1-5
TGTGCCAGCAGCGGGACAGGGGATCAGCCCCAGCATTTT
CASSGTGDQPQHF
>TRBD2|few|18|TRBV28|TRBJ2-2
TGTGCCAGCAGTCCCGGGGGACTAGCGGCGAGACGTGGCGGGGAGCTGTTTTTT
CASSPGGLAARRGGELFF
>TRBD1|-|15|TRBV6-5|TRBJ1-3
TGTGCCAGCAGAAGACAGGGCTTTGGAGGAAACACCATATATTTT
CASRRQGFGGNTIYF
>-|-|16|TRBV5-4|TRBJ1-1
TGTGCCAGCAGCTTGGCCTCGGGGAGGATGAACACTGAAGCTTTCTTT
CASSLASGRMNTEAFF
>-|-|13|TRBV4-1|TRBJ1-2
TGCGCCAGCAGCCAAGATTGGGCAGATGGCTACACCTTC
CASSQDWADGYTF
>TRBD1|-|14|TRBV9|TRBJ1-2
TGTGCCAGCAGCGAGATAGGGACAGGGTCCGGCTACACCTTC
CASSEIGTGSGYTF
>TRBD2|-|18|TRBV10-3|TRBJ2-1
TGTGCCATCAGTGGGGACACTAGCGGGAGAGGTCTGAGGGGTGAGCAGTTCTTC
CAISGDTSGRGLRGEQFF
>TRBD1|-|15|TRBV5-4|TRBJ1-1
TGTGCCAGCAGCTTAAGGACAGGTACCCCAAATGAGGGTTTCTTT
CASSLRTGTPNEGFF
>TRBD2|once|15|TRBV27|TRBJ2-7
TGTGCCAGCAGTTGGGCTAGCGGGAGCACCTACGAGCAGTACTTC
CASSWASGSTYEQYF
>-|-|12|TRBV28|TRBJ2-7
TGTGCCAGCAACTCAGGGTCCTACGAGCAGTACTTC
CASNSGSYEQYF
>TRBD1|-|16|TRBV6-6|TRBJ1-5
TGTGCCAGCAGTTCTAGACAGGGGGCGCCGAATCAGCCCCAGCATTTT
CASSSRQGAPNQPQHF
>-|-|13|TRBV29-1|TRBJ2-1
TGCAGCGTTGGGGCGTTCAGGGACAATGAGCAGTTCTTC
CSVGAFRDNEQFF
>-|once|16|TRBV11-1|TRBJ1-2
TGTGCCAGCAGCCCGAAGTGGGGAGCAATAACTAACGGCTACACCTTC
CASSPKWGAITNGYTF
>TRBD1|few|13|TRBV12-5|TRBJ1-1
TGTGCTAGTGGCCGACAGGGAATCACTGAAGCTTTCTTT
CASGRQGITEAFF
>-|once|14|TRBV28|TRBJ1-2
TGTGCCAGCAGTTTAGAGGCGGGGAGCTATGGCTACACCTTC
CASSLEAGSYGYTF
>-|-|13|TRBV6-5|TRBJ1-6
TGTGCCGCAAAGCGGAGTGATGATTCACCCCTCCACTTT
CAAKRSDDSPLHF
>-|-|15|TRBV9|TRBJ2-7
TGTGCCAGCAGCGTAGGTAGAGCATCACCCTACGAGCAGTACTTC
CASSVGRASPYEQYF
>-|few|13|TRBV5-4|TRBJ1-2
TGTGCCAGCAGGACCACAGGGCTTCGGGGCTACACCTTC
CASRTTGLRGYTF